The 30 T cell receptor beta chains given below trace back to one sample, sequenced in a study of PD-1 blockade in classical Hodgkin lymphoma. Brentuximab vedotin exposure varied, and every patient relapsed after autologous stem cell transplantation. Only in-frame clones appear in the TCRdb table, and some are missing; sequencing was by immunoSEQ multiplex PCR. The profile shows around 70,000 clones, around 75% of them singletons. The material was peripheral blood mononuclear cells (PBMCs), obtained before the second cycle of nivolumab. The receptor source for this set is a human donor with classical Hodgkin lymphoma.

The CDR3 coding sequence is TGTGCCAGCAGCCCCCGGGCAGGGGGCGCATACGAGGAAGAGACCCAGTACTTC. Its protein is CASSPRAGGAYEEETQYF. This chain links TRBV11-2 with TRBJ2-5; 8 positions agree with TRBD1. Trimming took 5 bases from V and 3 from J; bases not matched to a gene: 17. This CDR3 is built from 18 residues. Germline V gene data show CDR1 as SGHAT and CDR2 as FQNNGV. The entire variable domain, with the rest obtained from reference TRBV11-2 and TRBJ2-5, is as follows: EAGVAQSPRYKIIEKRQSVAFWCNPISGHATLYWYQQILGQGPKLLIQFQNNGVVDDSQLPKDRFSAERLKGVDSTLKIQPAKLEDSAVYLCASSPRAGGAYEEETQYFGPGTRLLVL.

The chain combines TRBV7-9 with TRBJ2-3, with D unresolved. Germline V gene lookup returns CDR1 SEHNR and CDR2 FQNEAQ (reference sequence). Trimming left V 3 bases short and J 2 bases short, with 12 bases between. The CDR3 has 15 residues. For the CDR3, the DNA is TGTGCCAGCAGCTTTTCTTCCTCCTACACAGATACGCAGTATTTT. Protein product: CASSFSSSYTDTQYF.

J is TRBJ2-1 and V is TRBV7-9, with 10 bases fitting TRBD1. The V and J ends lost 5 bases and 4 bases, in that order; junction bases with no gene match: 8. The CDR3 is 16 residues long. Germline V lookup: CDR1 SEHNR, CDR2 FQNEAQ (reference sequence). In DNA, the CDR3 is TGTGCCAGCAGCCCGAGGACAGGGGGAGGGTACAATGAGCAGTTCTTC. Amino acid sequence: CASSPRTGGGYNEQFF.

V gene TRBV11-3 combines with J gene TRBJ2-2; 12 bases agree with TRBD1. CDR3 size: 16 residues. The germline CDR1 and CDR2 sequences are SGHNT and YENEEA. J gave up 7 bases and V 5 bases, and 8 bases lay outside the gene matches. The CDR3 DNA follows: TGTGCCAGCAGCATTGGGACAGGGGGCTTAATCGGGGAGCTGTTTTTT. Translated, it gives CASSIGTGGLIGELFF.

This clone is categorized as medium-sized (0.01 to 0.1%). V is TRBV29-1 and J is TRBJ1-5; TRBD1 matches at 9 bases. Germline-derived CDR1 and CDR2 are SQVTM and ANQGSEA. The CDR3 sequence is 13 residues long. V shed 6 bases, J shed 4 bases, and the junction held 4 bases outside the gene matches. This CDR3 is CSVEGQGNQPQHF. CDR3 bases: TGCAGCGTGGAGGGACAGGGAAATCAGCCCCAGCATTTT.

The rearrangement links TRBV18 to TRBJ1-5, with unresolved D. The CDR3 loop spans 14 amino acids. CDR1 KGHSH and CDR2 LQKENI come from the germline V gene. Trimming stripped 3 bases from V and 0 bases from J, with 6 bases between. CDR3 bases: TGTGCCAGCTCACCCGGGAATAGCAATCAGCCCCAGCATTTT. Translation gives CASSPGNSNQPQHF.

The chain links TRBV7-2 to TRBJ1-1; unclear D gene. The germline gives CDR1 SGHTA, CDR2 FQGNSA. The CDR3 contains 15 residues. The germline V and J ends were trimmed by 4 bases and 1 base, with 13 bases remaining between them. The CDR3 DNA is TGTGCCAGCAGCTGGGGAGCGGCCTCGAACACTGAAGCTTTCTTT. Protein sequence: CASSWGAASNTEAFF.

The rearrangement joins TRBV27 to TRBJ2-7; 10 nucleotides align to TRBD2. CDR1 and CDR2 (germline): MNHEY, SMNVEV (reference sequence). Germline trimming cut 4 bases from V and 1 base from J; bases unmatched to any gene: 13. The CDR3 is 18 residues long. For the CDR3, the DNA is TGTGCCAGCAGTTCATTAGCGGGAGGCCTTTATATTTCCTACGAGCAGTACTTC. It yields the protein CASSSLAGGLYISYEQYF.

CDR3 residues: CAWSVRLYNYGYTF. For the CDR3, the DNA is TGTGCCTGGAGTGTACGACTTTATAACTATGGCTACACCTTC. The chain has TRBV30 and TRBJ1-2; unclear D gene. The CDR3 sequence is 14 residues long. The germline gives CDR1 GTSNPN, CDR2 SVGIG (reference sequence). V was shortened by 0 bases and J by 1 base, with 9 bases between the two germline ends.

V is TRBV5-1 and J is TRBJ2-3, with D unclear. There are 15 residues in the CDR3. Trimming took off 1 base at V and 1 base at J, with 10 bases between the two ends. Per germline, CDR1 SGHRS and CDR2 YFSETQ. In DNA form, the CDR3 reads TGCGCCAGCAGCTTGTTGGCCAGGCGCACAGATACGCAGTATTTT. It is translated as CASSLLARRTDTQYF.

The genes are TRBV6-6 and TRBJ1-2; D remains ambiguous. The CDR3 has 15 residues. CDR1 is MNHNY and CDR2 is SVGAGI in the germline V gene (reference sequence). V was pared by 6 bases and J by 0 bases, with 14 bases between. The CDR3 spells CASSPISQANYGYTF. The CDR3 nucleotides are TGTGCCAGCAGCCCCATCTCCCAGGCTAACTATGGCTACACCTTC.

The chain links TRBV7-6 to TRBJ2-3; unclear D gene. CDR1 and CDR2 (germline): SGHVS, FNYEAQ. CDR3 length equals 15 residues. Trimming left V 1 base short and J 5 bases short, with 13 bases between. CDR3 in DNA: TGTGCCAGCAGCTTAGGGGCTAGTAGTGGAGATACGCAGTATTTT. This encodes CASSLGASSGDTQYF.

CDR3 loop: CASRPGPQLYQPQHF. For the CDR3, the DNA is TGTGCCAGTAGACCGGGACCTCAATTGTATCAGCCCCAGCATTTT. This chain joins TRBV19 and TRBJ1-5, with D possibly matching TRBD1 (5 bases). Germline CDR1 LNHDA, CDR2 SQIVND (reference sequence). Trimming took 6 bases from V and 5 from J, leaving 17 bases between them. The CDR3 has 15 amino acids.

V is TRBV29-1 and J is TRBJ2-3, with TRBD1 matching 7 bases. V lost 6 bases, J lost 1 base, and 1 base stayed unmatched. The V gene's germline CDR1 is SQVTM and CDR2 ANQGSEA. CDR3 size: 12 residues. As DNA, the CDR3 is TGCAGCGTCGACAGGGGCACAGATACGCAGTATTTT. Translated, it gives CSVDRGTDTQYF.

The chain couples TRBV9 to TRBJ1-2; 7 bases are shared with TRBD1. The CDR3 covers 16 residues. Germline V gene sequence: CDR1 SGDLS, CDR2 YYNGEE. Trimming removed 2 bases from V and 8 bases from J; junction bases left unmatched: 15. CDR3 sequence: CASSVGTGVRGWGYTF. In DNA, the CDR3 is TGTGCCAGCAGCGTTGGCACAGGGGTTAGGGGTTGGGGCTACACCTTC.

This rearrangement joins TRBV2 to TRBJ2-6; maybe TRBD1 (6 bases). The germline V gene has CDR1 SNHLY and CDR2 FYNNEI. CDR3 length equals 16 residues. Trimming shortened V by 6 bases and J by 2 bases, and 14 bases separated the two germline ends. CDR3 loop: CASSLDGDTGANVLTF. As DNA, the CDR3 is TGTGCCAGCAGCCTCGATGGGGACACTGGGGCCAACGTCCTGACTTTC.

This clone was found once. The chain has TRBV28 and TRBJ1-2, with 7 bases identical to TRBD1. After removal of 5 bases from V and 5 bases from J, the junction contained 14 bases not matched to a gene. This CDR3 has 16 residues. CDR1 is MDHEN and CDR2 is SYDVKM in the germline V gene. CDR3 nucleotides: TGTGCCAGCAGTGAAAGGGGGCGCAAAGAGAGGTATGGCTACACCTTC. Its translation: CASSERGRKERYGYTF.

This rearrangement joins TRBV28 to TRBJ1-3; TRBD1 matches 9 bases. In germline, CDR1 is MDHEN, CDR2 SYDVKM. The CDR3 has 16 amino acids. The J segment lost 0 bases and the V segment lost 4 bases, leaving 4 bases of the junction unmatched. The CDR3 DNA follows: TGTGCCAGCAGTTCTTGGACAGGGGACTCTGGAAACACCATATATTTT. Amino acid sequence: CASSSWTGDSGNTIYF.

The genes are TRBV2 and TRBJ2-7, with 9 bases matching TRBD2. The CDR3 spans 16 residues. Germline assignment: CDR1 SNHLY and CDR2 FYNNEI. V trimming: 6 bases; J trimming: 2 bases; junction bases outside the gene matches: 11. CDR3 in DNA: TGTGCCAGCAGGGGAGGGCTAGCGGGGCTCGCCTACGAGCAGTACTTC. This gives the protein CASRGGLAGLAYEQYF. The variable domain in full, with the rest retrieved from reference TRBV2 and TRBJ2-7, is EPEVTQTPSHQVTQMGQEVILRCVPISNHLYFYWYRQILGQKVEFLVSFYNNEISEKSEIFDDQFSVERPDGSNFTLKIRSTKLEDSAMYFCASRGGLAGLAYEQYFGPGTRLTVT.

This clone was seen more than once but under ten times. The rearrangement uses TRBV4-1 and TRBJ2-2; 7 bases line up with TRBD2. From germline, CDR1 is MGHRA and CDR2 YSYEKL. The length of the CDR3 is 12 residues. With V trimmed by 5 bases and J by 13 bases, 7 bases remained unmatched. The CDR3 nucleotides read TGCGCCAGCAGCGAAGGTTCGGGAGGGCTGTTTTTT. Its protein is CASSEGSGGLFF.

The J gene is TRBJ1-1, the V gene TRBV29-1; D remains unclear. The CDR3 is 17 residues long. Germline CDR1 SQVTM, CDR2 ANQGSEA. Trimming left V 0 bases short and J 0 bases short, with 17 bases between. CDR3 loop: CSVEDAVETTMNTEAFF. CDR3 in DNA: TGCAGCGTTGAAGATGCGGTGGAGACGACCATGAACACTGAAGCTTTCTTT. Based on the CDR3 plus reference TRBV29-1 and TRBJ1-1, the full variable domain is SAVISQKPSRDICQRGTSLTIQCQVDSQVTMMFWYRQQPGQSLTLIATANQGSEATYESGFVIDKFPISRPNLTFSTLTVSNMSPEDSSIYLCSVEDAVETTMNTEAFFGQGTRLTVV.

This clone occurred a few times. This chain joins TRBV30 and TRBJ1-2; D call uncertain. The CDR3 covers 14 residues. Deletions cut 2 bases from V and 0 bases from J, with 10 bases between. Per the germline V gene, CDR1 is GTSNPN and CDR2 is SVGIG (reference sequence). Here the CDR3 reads CAWSFGEANYGYTF. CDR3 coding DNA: TGTGCCTGGAGTTTCGGGGAGGCTAACTATGGCTACACCTTC.

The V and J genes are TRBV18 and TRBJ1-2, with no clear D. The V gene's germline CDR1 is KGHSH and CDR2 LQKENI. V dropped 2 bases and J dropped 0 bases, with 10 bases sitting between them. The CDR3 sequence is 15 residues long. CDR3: CASSPNPRANYGYTF. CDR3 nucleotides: TGTGCCAGCTCACCAAATCCCAGAGCTAACTATGGCTACACCTTC.

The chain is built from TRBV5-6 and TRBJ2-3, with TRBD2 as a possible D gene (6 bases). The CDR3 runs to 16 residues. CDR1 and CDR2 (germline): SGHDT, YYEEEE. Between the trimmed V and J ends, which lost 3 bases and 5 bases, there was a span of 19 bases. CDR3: CASSSGTRTVQDTQYF. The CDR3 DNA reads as TGTGCCAGCAGCTCGGGGACTCGTACCGTCCAAGATACGCAGTATTTT.

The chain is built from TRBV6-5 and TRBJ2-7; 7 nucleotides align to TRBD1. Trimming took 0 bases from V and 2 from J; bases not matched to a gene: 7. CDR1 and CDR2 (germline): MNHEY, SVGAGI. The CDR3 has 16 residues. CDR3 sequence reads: CASSYSRTGEAYEQYF. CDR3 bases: TGTGCCAGCAGTTACTCGAGGACAGGAGAGGCCTACGAGCAGTACTTC.

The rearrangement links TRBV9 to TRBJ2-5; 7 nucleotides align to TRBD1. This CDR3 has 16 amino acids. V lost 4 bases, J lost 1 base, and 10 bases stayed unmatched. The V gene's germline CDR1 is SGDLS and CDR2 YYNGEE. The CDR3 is CASSYGRQGVQETQYF. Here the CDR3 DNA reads TGTGCCAGCAGCTACGGCAGACAGGGTGTCCAAGAGACCCAGTACTTC.

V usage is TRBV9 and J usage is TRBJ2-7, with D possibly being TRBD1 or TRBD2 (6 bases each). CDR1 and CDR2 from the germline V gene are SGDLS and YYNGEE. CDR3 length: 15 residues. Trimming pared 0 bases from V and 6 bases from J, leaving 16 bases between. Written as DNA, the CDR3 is TGTGCCAGCAGCGTAGAGGGGGACTTGACGGGCGAGCAGTACTTC. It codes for CASSVEGDLTGEQYF. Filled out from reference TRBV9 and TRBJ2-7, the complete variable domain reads DSGVTQTPKHLITATGQRVTLRCSPRSGDLSVYWYQQSLDQGLQFLIQYYNGEERAKGNILERFSAQQFPDLHSELNLSSLELGDSALYFCASSVEGDLTGEQYFGPGTRLTVT.

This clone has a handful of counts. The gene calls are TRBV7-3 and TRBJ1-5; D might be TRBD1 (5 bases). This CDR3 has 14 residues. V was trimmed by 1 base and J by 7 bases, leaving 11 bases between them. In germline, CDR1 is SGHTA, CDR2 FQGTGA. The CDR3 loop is CASSLIQGRQPQHF. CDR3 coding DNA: TGTGCCAGCAGCTTAATTCAGGGCAGGCAGCCCCAGCATTTT. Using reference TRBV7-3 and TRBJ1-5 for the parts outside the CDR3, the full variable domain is GAGVSQTPSNKVTEKGKYVELRCDPISGHTALYWYRQSLGQGPEFLIYFQGTGAADDSGLPNDRFFAVRPEGSVSTLKIQRTERGDSAVYLCASSLIQGRQPQHFGDGTRLSIL.

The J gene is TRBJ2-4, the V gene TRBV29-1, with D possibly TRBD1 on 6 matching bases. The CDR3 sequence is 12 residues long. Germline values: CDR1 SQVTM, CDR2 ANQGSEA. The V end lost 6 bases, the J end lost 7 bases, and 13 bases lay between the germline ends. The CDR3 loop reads CSVNREGNIQYF. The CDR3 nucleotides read TGCAGCGTAAACAGGGAAGGGAACATTCAGTACTTC.

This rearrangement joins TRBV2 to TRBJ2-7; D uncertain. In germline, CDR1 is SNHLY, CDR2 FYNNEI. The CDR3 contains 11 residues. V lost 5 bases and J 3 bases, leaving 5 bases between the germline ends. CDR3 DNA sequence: TGTGCCAGCAGTCCCCGCTACGAGCAGTACTTC. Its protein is CASSPRYEQYF.